This T cell receptor beta chain came from a study of early T cells in non-severe SARS-CoV-2 infection (dated by TCRdb to the early 2020s). Regarding the study in general: Because TCR sequencing was done on bulk RNA from unsorted whole blood, the alpha and beta chains could not be paired.

Worth noting for this clonotype: The antigen it recognizes is unknown. The sample holds no much larger clone one base away, and base qualities are not on file.

A case-control design nested within a healthcare worker cohort in London, UK, was used, with weekly nasopharyngeal swab PCR tests and blood sampling performed. Between 23 and 31 March 2020, the week of the UK lockdown, healthcare workers were enrolled and then followed up weekly for as long as 16 weeks. Broader findings and caveats from the paper: VDJdb matching was skewed toward anti-spike CD8 responses, so virus-specific expansions were likely underestimated and private and CD4 specificities were missed.

The cysteine opens and the phenylalanine closes a CDR3 of 13 amino acids. Only CDR3 DNA is held: 39 bases, read in frame from base 1. CDR1 and CDR2 are read off the germline V gene as SGHRS and YFSETQ. At the junction V is shortened by 4 bases and J by 5 bases, with 10 bases in between. Libraries were made using 5' RACE. Sequencing was performed on a NextSeq 500. The TCR library protocol attached unique molecular identifiers to individual cDNA molecules to correct for sequencing error and PCR bias. Both TCR alpha and beta chains were sequenced, and tight co-correlation was observed between alpha and beta sequence abundances in each sample. The original pipeline was this. V gene, J gene and CDR3 annotation of TCR sequences was performed with Decombinator V4. Expanded TCRs were defined as changing significantly between any two time points under a Poisson model with p below 0.0001. Abundances of TCRs were expressed as counts per million after normalisation to the total number of TCRs sequenced in each sample. TRAV1-2 paired with TRAJ12, TRAJ20 or TRAJ33 defined MAIT TCRs, while TRAV10 paired with TRAJ18 defined iNKT TCRs. VDJdb, accessed 1 November 2021, was searched for CMV, EBV and SARS-CoV-2 annotated TCRs, excluding TCRs annotated for multiple antigens. TCRdb trimmed the raw reads at Q25, called clones with MiXCR and kept productive beta chains. Each entry is one CDR3 protein sequence, shown with its most common DNA and genes. Clone size and V and J calls follow TCRdb, not the original study. The sample data list about 60,000 distinct CDR3 sequences, and more than 15% of these were observed just once. Roughly 10% of the sample rests with the top ten.

Sequenced here: whole blood, sampled at baseline. The chain is made from TRBV5-1 and TRBJ2-1, with no D gene named confidently. The TCR was taken from an adult who was a healthcare worker with PCR-confirmed SARS-CoV-2 infection or an uninfected control (not recorded which). The CDR3 sequence is CASSGESHNEQFF. The nucleotide sequence is given as TGCGCCAGCAGCGGGGAAAGCCACAATGAGCAGTTCTTC.